Each of the 20 T cell receptor beta chains below was sequenced from the same sample in a study of pediatric ulcerative colitis (dated by TCRdb to the late 2010s). Libraries were constructed by the immunoSEQ multiplex PCR assay. This is the immuneACCESS table as TCRdb keeps it, with only in-frame sequences that have V and J called. A part of the clones is gone; compared with another copy, unresolved V genes explain less than half, and the rest is unexplained. Across this sample there are roughly 45,000 clones, with about four fifths seen only once. The ten largest clones capture more than 3.5% of the sample. During colonoscopy, one to two pinch biopsies were obtained from the rectum for research. The material sequenced was gut tissue. These receptors all stem from a girl between 5 and 17 years old with moderate ulcerative colitis.

V gene TRBV6-5 combines with J gene TRBJ1-2; D is possibly TRBD1 (6 bases). The CDR3 totals 13 residues. CDR1 is MNHEY and CDR2 is SVGAGI in the germline V gene. V lost 4 bases, J lost 5 bases, and 11 bases lay in between. Written as DNA, the CDR3 is TGTGCCAGCAGTTTACAGGGTGCATATGGCTACACCTTC. Translating it yields CASSLQGAYGYTF.

The chain joins TRBV6-5 to TRBJ2-1, with 7 bases lining up with TRBD2. Germline lookup yields CDR1 MNHEY and CDR2 SVGAGI. J gave up 5 bases and V 5 bases, and 6 bases lay outside the gene matches. The CDR3 has 14 residues. The CDR3 nucleotides read TGTGCCAGCAGTAGGCTAGCGGCTAACAATGAGCAGTTCTTC. As protein: CASSRLAANNEQFF.

This chain joins TRBV2 and TRBJ1-2, with a possible D match to TRBD1 (5 bases). The V gene's germline CDR1 is SNHLY and CDR2 FYNNEI. Trimming took off 3 bases at V and 4 bases at J, with 18 bases between the two ends. The CDR3 contains 16 residues. The CDR3 coding sequence is TGTGCCAGCAGTGAGGCAGGGACCGCCATCGGCTATGGCTACACCTTC. Its translation is CASSEAGTAIGYGYTF. Full variable domain (missing parts from reference TRBV2 and TRBJ1-2): EPEVTQTPSHQVTQMGQEVILRCVPISNHLYFYWYRQILGQKVEFLVSFYNNEISEKSEIFDDQFSVERPDGSNFTLKIRSTKLEDSAMYFCASSEAGTAIGYGYTFGSGTRLTVV.

The genes are TRBV7-2 and TRBJ2-7; tentatively, D is TRBD1 or TRBD2 (5 bases each). V was shortened by 0 bases and J by 6 bases, with 9 bases between the two germline ends. The CDR3 consists of 13 residues. Germline values: CDR1 SGHTA, CDR2 FQGNSA. CDR3 nucleotides: TGTGCCAGCAGCTTAGCCGCAGGGAGCGAGCAGTACTTC. Translating gives CASSLAAGSEQYF.

The chain recombines TRBV6-5 with TRBJ2-7; 7 positions match TRBD1. Germline values: CDR1 MNHEY, CDR2 SVGAGI. Trimming took 0 bases from V and 2 from J; bases not matched to a gene: 4. This CDR3 is 15 amino acids long. CDR3 region: CASSYSIQGAYEQYF. The CDR3 DNA follows: TGTGCCAGCAGTTACTCGATCCAGGGGGCCTACGAGCAGTACTTC.

The chain combines TRBV7-2 with TRBJ2-1; the D gene could be TRBD1 or TRBD2 (6 bases each). V was pared by 6 bases and J by 9 bases, with 12 bases between. The CDR3 totals 12 residues. CDR1 is SGHTA, CDR2 FQGNSA, per germline. The CDR3 region has the DNA TGTGCCAGCAGTCAGGGGACTCTTGAGCAGTTCTTC. This gives the protein CASSQGTLEQFF.

This clone appeared a few times. The chain is built from TRBV27 and TRBJ1-1, with D unresolved. V lost 9 bases to trimming and J lost 4 bases, with 24 bases between them. Germline CDR1 reads MNHEY; CDR2 reads SMNVEV (reference sequence). The CDR3 consists of 16 residues. The CDR3 protein is CASTRLMDRGGTEAFF. DNA of the CDR3: TGTGCCAGTACTAGATTGATGGATCGAGGAGGCACTGAAGCTTTCTTT.

There are a few counts of this clone. The CDR3 nucleotides read TGTGCCAGCTCACCACCTGGGGCGCAGGGTCAGCCCCAGCATTTT. The encoded protein is CASSPPGAQGQPQHF. This sequence joins TRBV18 and TRBJ1-5; D perhaps matches TRBD1 (5 bases). Germline V gives CDR1 KGHSH, CDR2 LQKENI. V lost 0 bases and J lost 6, with 12 bases in between. This CDR3 comprises 15 residues. The variable domain in full, completed from reference TRBV18 and TRBJ1-5, reads NAGVMQNPRHLVRRRGQEARLRCSPMKGHSHVYWYRQLPEEGLKFMVYLQKENIIDESGMPKERFSAEFPKEGPSILRIQQVVRGDSAAYFCASSPPGAQGQPQHFGDGTRLSIL.

The rearrangement uses TRBV7-7 and TRBJ2-7; D unclear. This CDR3 spans 13 amino acids. Germline values: CDR1 SSHAT, CDR2 FNYEAQ (reference sequence). V was cut by 2 bases and J by 3 bases, with 8 bases left in between. The CDR3 loop reads CASSLNRDYEQYF. CDR3 sequence (DNA): TGTGCCAGCAGCTTAAACCGTGACTACGAGCAGTACTTC.

This chain joins TRBV6-5 and TRBJ2-5; possibly TRBD2 for D (5 bases). Near its end, the DNA agrees better with TRBJ2-7, so the J call may be wrong. The CDR3 runs 15 residues. CDR1 MNHEY and CDR2 SVGAGI come from the germline V gene. CDR3 DNA sequence: TGTGCCAGCGCTCCTTCGTTCTCGGGGAGCTACGAGCAGTACTTC. This codes for CASAPSFSGSYEQYF.

CDR3 sequence: CAGGLAGPGELFF. CDR3 in DNA: TGTGCCGGTGGGCTAGCGGGACCCGGGGAGCTGTTTTTT. The chain employs TRBV6-1 and TRBJ2-2, with 9 bases that match TRBD2. The germline V gene has CDR1 MNHNS and CDR2 SASEGT. V lost 11 bases, J lost 6 bases, and 7 bases stayed unmatched. The CDR3 spans 13 residues.

Relative to its sample, this clone is medium-sized (0.01 to 0.1%). This chain joins TRBV18 and TRBJ1-3, with 11 bases lining up with TRBD1. Per germline, CDR1 KGHSH and CDR2 LQKENI. Trimming at V came to 3 bases and at J to 0 bases, leaving 4 bases not matched to a gene. The CDR3 runs to 17 residues. The CDR3 sequence: CASSPRTGGNSGNTIYF. The CDR3 DNA reads as TGTGCCAGCTCACCGAGGACAGGGGGCAACTCTGGAAACACCATATATTTT.

The rearrangement links TRBV5-6 to TRBJ2-2, with D uncertain. The CDR3 length is 12 residues. V gave up 0 bases and J gave up 6 bases, with 3 bases separating them. Germline V gene data show CDR1 as SGHDT and CDR2 as YYEEEE. The CDR3: CASSLAPGELFF. CDR3 DNA sequence: TGTGCCAGCAGCTTGGCCCCCGGGGAGCTGTTTTTT.

The chain uses TRBV4-3 and TRBJ1-2, with TRBD1 matching 11 bases. J lost 7 bases, V lost 4 bases, and 8 bases had no gene match. The CDR3 covers 15 residues. The V gene's germline CDR1 is LGHNA and CDR2 YSLEER. CDR3 region: CASSPGDRGTIGYTF. CDR3 DNA sequence: TGCGCCAGCAGCCCTGGGGACAGGGGGACTATTGGCTACACCTTC.

The count of this clone is one. The rearrangement links TRBV28 to TRBJ1-5; TRBD1 is a possible D gene (5 bases). Germline V gives CDR1 MDHEN, CDR2 SYDVKM. The ends were cut back, 6 bases at V and 7 bases at J, with 16 bases in the middle. CDR3 length equals 14 residues. CDR3: CASRRKGREQPQHF. CDR3 nucleotides: TGTGCCAGCAGACGAAAGGGCAGGGAACAGCCCCAGCATTTT. The full variable domain, in which reference TRBV28 and TRBJ1-5 provide the parts outside the CDR3, is DVKVTQSSRYLVKRTGEKVFLECVQDMDHENMFWYRQDPGLGLRLIYFSYDVKMKEKGDIPEGYSVSREKKERFSLILESASTNQTSMYLCASRRKGREQPQHFGDGTRLSIL.

The chain carries TRBV19 and TRBJ2-5; tentative D call: TRBD2 (5 bases). Trimming removed 5 bases at V and 5 bases at J, with 12 bases between. CDR1 is LNHDA and CDR2 is SQIVND in the germline V gene (reference sequence). CDR3 size: 13 residues. The CDR3 DNA follows: TGTGCCAGTAGTGTCGCGGGCTGGGAGACCCAGTACTTC. This codes for CASSVAGWETQYF.

The chain is built from TRBV7-9 and TRBJ1-5; no reliable D call. Trimming shortened V by 4 bases and J by 2 bases, and 9 bases separated the two germline ends. The CDR3 consists of 14 residues. CDR1 is SEHNR and CDR2 is FQNEAQ in the germline V gene (reference sequence). CDR3 coding DNA: TGTGCCAGCAGCTCGACCCCCGGCAATCAGCCCCAGCATTTT. Its protein is CASSSTPGNQPQHF.

The chain has TRBV4-2 and TRBJ1-1, with D hard to call. Germline CDR1 reads LGHNA; CDR2 reads YNFKEQ. Trimming left V 1 base short and J 0 bases short, with 12 bases between. The CDR3 sequence is 16 residues long. Here the CDR3 reads CASSQGMERMNTEAFF. DNA of the CDR3: TGTGCCAGCAGCCAAGGGATGGAGAGGATGAACACTGAAGCTTTCTTT.

The V call is TRBV18, the J call TRBJ1-6; D is ambiguous. The CDR3 length is 12 residues. Germline-derived CDR1 and CDR2 are KGHSH and LQKENI. V lost 5 bases and J lost 6, with 5 bases in between. The DNA of the CDR3 is TGTGCCAGCTCAGACCGTAATTCACCCCTCCACTTT. Amino acid sequence: CASSDRNSPLHF.

The V call is TRBV28, the J call TRBJ1-4; no reliable D call. V was trimmed by 4 bases and J by 0 bases, leaving 12 bases between them. The CDR3 totals 16 residues. Germline assignment: CDR1 MDHEN and CDR2 SYDVKM. The CDR3 region has the DNA TGTGCCAGCAGTTCCCCGGAGGGAGCAACTAATGAAAAACTGTTTTTT. It codes for CASSSPEGATNEKLFF.